The entry that follows covers one T cell receptor (beta chain) sequence. Its specificity is not known. V was clipped by 4 bases and J by 5 bases, with 19 bases between them. The germline CDR1 and CDR2 sequences are SGHRS and YFSETQ. The CDR3 has 15 amino acids. Sequencing used immunoSEQ multiplex PCR; TCRdb keeps in-frame clones, though not all of them. The repertoire holds some 15,000 clones, with under 90% as singletons. This record belongs to a study of T cell repertoires in ileal Crohn's disease. On the study more broadly: Thiopurines (approximately ten) or anti-TNF agents (roughly 17) were given postoperatively to about half. Study-wide points: Sorted CD8 T cells held more high-frequency clones than CD4. Every patient over 26.8% clonality showed endoscopic recurrence. Compared with non-smokers, active smokers at surgery showed more clonal expansions.

The genes are TRBV5-1 and TRBJ2-7, with TRBD1 as a possible D gene (6 bases). Sequencing was performed on ileal tissue. The receptor was isolated from an adult with Crohn's disease. In DNA form, the CDR3 reads TGCGCCAGCAGCCCCGTTGACAGGACTCTCGACGAGCAGTACTTC. As protein: CASSPVDRTLDEQYF.